The rows below give T cell receptor beta chains drawn from one sample of a study of blood T cells in healthy people across ages. Using its own MiXCR run on the 5' RACE reads, TCRdb lists one record per CDR3 protein. The repertoire holds fewer than 750,000 distinct CDR3 sequences, with 52% as singletons. Specimen: blood. The receptor set was obtained from a woman aged 80 or older in good health. The CDR3 runs from the conserved cysteine through the conserved F or W. A D gene is named only where the DNA matches it firmly. A clone size is listed for some rows: how often the clone was seen (once, few, many), or a class if it is expanded.

size	V	D	J	DNA	CDR3
NA	TRBV14	TRBD1	TRBJ2-5	TGTGCCAGCAGCCAAGATAGGGGGCACCACAATGAGCAGTACTTC	CASSQDRGHHNEQYF
NA	TRBV12-3/TRBV12-4	TRBD1	TRBJ1-2	TGTGCCAGCAGTGCTACGGGACAGCGCTATGGCTACACCTTC	CASSATGQRYGYTF
NA	TRBV6-4	TRBD1	TRBJ2-2	TGTGCCAGCAGTGGGAGCGGACAGGGAAACACCGGGGAGCTGTTTTTT	CASSGSGQGNTGELFF
few	TRBV27	NA	TRBJ1-1	TGTGCCAGCAGTCCCCAGCCTAACATGAACACTGAAGCTTTCTTT	CASSPQPNMNTEAFF
few	TRBV29-1	NA	TRBJ1-1	TGCAGCGTTGCCCTGGGCAGGAAAGTCACTGAAGCTTTCTTT	CSVALGRKVTEAFF
NA	TRBV29-1	NA	TRBJ2-3	TGCAGCGTTGATGTAGGGTTGAGCACAGATACGCAGTATTTT	CSVDVGLSTDTQYF
NA	TRBV6-6	NA	TRBJ2-5	TGTGCCAGCAGTTACGCGGTCAGCCAAGAGACCCAGTACTTC	CASSYAVSQETQYF
NA	TRBV20-1	NA	TRBJ2-3	TGCAGTGCTAGGGGGGATCCAAATACGCAGTATTTT	CSARGDPNTQYF
few	TRBV6-6	NA	TRBJ1-5	TGTGCCAGCAGCCCATTCACCGGAGGCAATCAGCCCCAGCATTTT	CASSPFTGGNQPQHF
few	TRBV5-1	NA	TRBJ2-5	TGCGCCAGCAGCATTGGCGGGAAACAAGAGACCCAGTACTTC	CASSIGGKQETQYF
NA	TRBV6-1	NA	TRBJ2-2	TGTGCCAGCAGTGAAAATGTCGGCGGGGGCCTCTTCGGGGAGCTGTTTTTT	CASSENVGGGLFGELFF
NA	TRBV20-1	TRBD2	TRBJ2-3	TGCAGTGCTAGCGCTAGCGGGAGAACAGATACGCAGTATTTT	CSASASGRTDTQYF
many	TRBV5-5	NA	TRBJ1-1	TGTGCCAGCACCGAGGACGGTATGAACACTGAAGCTTTCTTT	CASTEDGMNTEAFF
few	TRBV2	NA	TRBJ1-5	TGTGCCAGCAGTCCCGAACAGGGATCGAATCAGCCCCAGCATTTT	CASSPEQGSNQPQHF
many	TRBV29-1	NA	TRBJ2-1	TGCAGGGAACTAGCAAATGAGCAGTTCTTC	CRELANEQFF
NA	TRBV11-3	TRBD1	TRBJ1-2	TGTGCCAGCAGCTTAGGGGAGGGGGCGCGAGGCTATGGCTACACCTTC	CASSLGEGARGYGYTF
many	TRBV5-6	NA	TRBJ1-5	TGTGCCAGCAGCTTGGTCGGGGGAGGTAGCAATCAGCCCCAGCATTTT	CASSLVGGGSNQPQHF
many	TRBV20-1	NA	TRBJ2-1	TGCAGTGCTAGCCTCAGAGGGGATGAGCAGTTCTTC	CSASLRGDEQFF
NA	TRBV7-2	NA	TRBJ2-5	TGTGCCAGCAGTAGAGGCCCCGGGGAGACCCAGTACTTC	CASSRGPGETQYF
many	TRBV7-3	NA	TRBJ2-3	TGTGCCAGCAGCCTGGGGGACTTAACCGATACGCAGTATTTT	CASSLGDLTDTQYF
many	TRBV29-1	NA	TRBJ2-3	TGCAGCGTTGACACAGATACGCAGTATTTT	CSVDTDTQYF
few	TRBV4-2	NA	TRBJ2-7	TGTGCCAGCAGCCAAGAGGGGGGTAGCGTCTACGAGCAGTACTTC	CASSQEGGSVYEQYF
many	TRBV9	NA	TRBJ2-7	TGTGCCAGCAGCGTCCCTACGGCCGCAAGCTCCTACGAGCAGTACTTC	CASSVPTAASSYEQYF
few	TRBV27	TRBD2	TRBJ2-3	TGTGCCAGCAGTGGACCGGGACTAGCGGGGGATACCGTGCGACGGGATACGCAGTATTTT	CASSGPGLAGDTVRRDTQYF
NA	TRBV7-8	NA	TRBJ2-1	TGTGCCAGCAGCTTAGCCCAGGATGAGCAGTTCTTC	CASSLAQDEQFF
NA	TRBV6-5	NA	TRBJ2-7	TGTGCCAGCAGTTACGGGTCCGGGTTCTACGAGCAGTACTTC	CASSYGSGFYEQYF
many	TRBV7-2	NA	TRBJ2-5	TGTGCCAGCAATTTGAGAGGGGCGGCAGAGACCCAGTACTTC	CASNLRGAAETQYF
few	TRBV9	NA	TRBJ1-1	TGTGCCAGCAGCGCCCTCGATGGGGGGTTCACTGAAGCTTTCTTT	CASSALDGGFTEAFF
NA	TRBV7-2	NA	TRBJ1-5	TGTGCCAGCAGCTGTAGGGGAGATCAGCCCCAGCATTTT	CASSCRGDQPQHF
NA	TRBV6-6	TRBD1	TRBJ1-5	TGTGCCAGCAGTGGACCAGGGGGCAGGCAGCCCCAGCATTTT	CASSGPGGRQPQHF
many	TRBV28	TRBD1	TRBJ2-7	TGTGCCAGCAGTTTACCCGGGACAGGCGAGCAGTACTTC	CASSLPGTGEQYF
NA	TRBV4-2	TRBD2	TRBJ2-7	TGTGCCTGCAGCCAAGTGTCTAGCGGGGACCTCTACGAGCAGTACTTC	CACSQVSSGDLYEQYF
NA	TRBV30	NA	TRBJ1-2	TGTGCCTGGAACGCCTTGGTGCGGGGCTACACCTTC	CAWNALVRGYTF
NA	TRBV6-1	NA	TRBJ2-5	TGTGCCAGCAAGCTTAGGGAGGGGGGCGGGAGAGAAGAGACCCAGTACTTC	CASKLREGGGREETQYF
many	TRBV20-1	TRBD2	TRBJ2-3	TGCAGTGCTCAAAAACGGGAGGGAGGCACAGATACGCAGTATTTT	CSAQKREGGTDTQYF
few	TRBV18	NA	TRBJ1-5	TGTGCCAGCGGGGACGGGAATCAGCCCCAGCATTTT	CASGDGNQPQHF
few	TRBV20-1	NA	TRBJ1-6	TGCAGTGCTAGAGATTTCCCCCCGGAGGGAGAAAATTCACCCCTCCACTTT	CSARDFPPEGENSPLHF
few	TRBV30	TRBD1	TRBJ2-2	TGTGCCTGGAGGGGACAGGGCAACGCGAACACCGGGGAGCTGTTTTTT	CAWRGQGNANTGELFF
once	TRBV12-3/TRBV12-4	NA	TRBJ2-3	TGTGCCAGCATTGACTTGGGGGATACGCGGTATTTT	CASIDLGDTRYF
many	TRBV20-1	NA	TRBJ2-6	TGCAGTGCTATAGGCTCTGGGGCCAACGTCCTGACTTTC	CSAIGSGANVLTF
NA	TRBV20-1	NA	TRBJ2-5	TGCAGTGCTAGATCTACCCACCAAGAGACCCAGTACTTC	CSARSTHQETQYF
NA	TRBV7-3	TRBD2	TRBJ2-7	TGTGCCAGCAGTTTAAGGACTAGCGGGAGGGAGGGTGAGCAGTACTTC	CASSLRTSGREGEQYF
NA	TRBV12-3/TRBV12-4	NA	TRBJ2-7	TGTGCCAGCAGTCCCTGGCCGGGATCCTACGAGCAGTACTTC	CASSPWPGSYEQYF
NA	TRBV5-5	NA	TRBJ1-5	TGTGCCAGCAGCTTTTGGAGGGGCGGCAGCAATCAGCCCCAGCATTTT	CASSFWRGGSNQPQHF